What follows are 30 T cell receptor beta chains derived from one specimen sequenced in a study of T-cell reconstitution after alpha-beta-depleted transplantation in children. This sample's TCRbeta library carried unique molecular identifier barcodes. TCRdb reprocessed the PCR reads via MiXCR and lists one record per CDR3 protein. The table includes approximately 640,000 distinct CDR3 sequences, about 15% detected once. Specimen: PBMCs from the stem cell graft donor, collected from the stem cell graft. The receptors were gathered from a human donor who donated a stem cell graft to a child with acute myeloid leukemia.

V gene TRBV4-2 combines with J gene TRBJ1-1; D not certain. Germline V lookup: CDR1 LGHNA, CDR2 YNFKEQ. V was clipped by 1 base and J by 3 bases, with 6 bases between them. This CDR3 region has 13 residues. The CDR3 sequence: CASSQAWDTEAFF. In DNA, the CDR3 is TGTGCCAGCAGCCAAGCCTGGGACACTGAAGCTTTCTTT.

This clonotype was picked up a small number of times. The chain has TRBV12-3 or TRBV12-4 and TRBJ2-1, with 7 positions matching TRBD2. This CDR3 comprises 15 residues. The V gene end was trimmed by 6 bases and the J gene end by 0 bases; junction bases not matched to a gene: 5. In DNA form, the CDR3 reads TGTGCCAGCAGACCACGGGGGGACTCCTACAATGAGCAGTTCTTC. Its translation is CASRPRGDSYNEQFF.

This clonotype was counted only a few times. This sequence joins TRBV20-1 and TRBJ1-2, with 8 bases matching TRBD1. V shed 0 bases, J shed 8 bases, and the junction held 5 bases outside the gene matches. Per germline, CDR1 DFQATT and CDR2 SNEGSKA (reference sequence). The CDR3 runs 13 residues. In DNA form, the CDR3 reads TGCAGTGCTAGAGATGCAGGGGGCGGGGGCTACACCTTC. Translation gives CSARDAGGGGYTF.

This clonotype was detected a few times. V usage is TRBV24-1 and J usage is TRBJ2-1; 8 nucleotides align to TRBD1. Trimming removed 3 bases from V and 6 bases from J; junction bases left unmatched: 9. The length of the CDR3 is 16 residues. CDR1 is KGHDR and CDR2 is SFDVKD in the germline V gene. CDR3 residues: CATSDPGTGLGNEQFF. The CDR3 DNA sequence: TGTGCCACCAGTGATCCTGGGACAGGATTAGGCAATGAGCAGTTCTTC.

This clonotype was observed many times. This sequence joins TRBV13 and TRBJ2-3; D not certain. Trimming pared 4 bases from V and 4 bases from J, leaving 9 bases between. The CDR3 consists of 13 residues. Looked up from germline, CDR1 is PRHDT and CDR2 is FYEKMQ (reference sequence). CDR3 loop: CASSSKMADTQYF. In DNA form, the CDR3 reads TGTGCCAGCAGCTCAAAGATGGCAGATACGCAGTATTTT.

This clonotype was seen at least ten times. V and J are TRBV20-1 and TRBJ1-1, with D perhaps matching TRBD1 (5 bases). V was pared by 6 bases and J by 4 bases, with 15 bases between. The CDR3 runs to 13 residues. The V gene's germline CDR1 is DFQATT and CDR2 SNEGSKA (reference sequence). This chain's CDR3 is CSAHPRGGTEAFF. The CDR3 region has the DNA TGCAGTGCCCACCCACGGGGGGGCACTGAAGCTTTCTTT.

The sample holds many counts of this clonotype. This chain connects TRBV12-3 or TRBV12-4 to TRBJ2-1; D is possibly TRBD1 (6 bases). This CDR3 contains 14 residues. V was trimmed by 6 bases and J by 4 bases, leaving 13 bases between them. Written as DNA, the CDR3 is TGTGCCAGCAGGCAGGAAGACAGGTACAATGAGCAGTTCTTC. Amino acids: CASRQEDRYNEQFF.

This clonotype was recorded many times. The V and J genes are TRBV20-1 and TRBJ2-5; D is perhaps TRBD2 (5 bases). Germline CDR1 DFQATT, CDR2 SNEGSKA (reference sequence). The CDR3 loop spans 11 amino acids. The germline V and J ends were trimmed by 4 bases and 10 bases, with 13 bases remaining between them. The CDR3 nucleotides read TGCAGTGCTACTATCGACGCGGGCCAGTACTTC. Encoded protein: CSATIDAGQYF.

The J gene is TRBJ2-7, the V gene TRBV12-3 or TRBV12-4; 7 positions match TRBD1. The V gene end was trimmed by 7 bases and the J gene end by 3 bases; junction bases not matched to a gene: 9. This CDR3 spans 14 amino acids. CDR3 in DNA: TGTGCCAGCACCCTGGACAGGCTACTCTACGAGCAGTACTTC. Amino acid sequence: CASTLDRLLYEQYF.

The sample holds many counts of this clonotype. J is TRBJ1-1 and V is TRBV29-1; a possible D gene is TRBD1 (5 bases). V lost 7 bases, J lost 1 base, and 16 bases lay in between. The CDR3 extends over 14 amino acids. Germline assignment: CDR1 SQVTM and CDR2 ANQGSEA. The CDR3 nucleotides are TGCAGCGCTTCTATGGGGCAGGGGAACACTGAAGCTTTCTTT. This encodes CSASMGQGNTEAFF. Full variable domain (missing parts from reference TRBV29-1 and TRBJ1-1): SAVISQKPSRDICQRGTSLTIQCQVDSQVTMMFWYRQQPGQSLTLIATANQGSEATYESGFVIDKFPISRPNLTFSTLTVSNMSPEDSSIYLCSASMGQGNTEAFFGQGTRLTVV.

This clonotype appeared a few times. V gene TRBV4-1 combines with J gene TRBJ1-3; 7 bases map to TRBD1. Germline CDR1 is MGHRA and CDR2 is YSYEKL. CDR3 length: 16 residues. J lost 0 bases, V lost 4 bases, and 6 bases had no gene match. The CDR3 sequence is CASSPLQGNSGNTIYF. In nucleotides, the CDR3 is TGCGCCAGCAGCCCACTACAGGGGAACTCTGGAAACACCATATATTTT.

This clonotype was counted between two and nine times. The chain combines TRBV28 with TRBJ2-7; maybe TRBD2 (5 bases). The CDR3 loop spans 12 amino acids. Germline CDR1 reads MDHEN; CDR2 reads SYDVKM. V was pared by 5 bases and J by 2 bases, with 7 bases between. The CDR3 DNA reads as TGTGCCAGCAGTACGGGGACCTACGAGCAGTACGTC. It encodes CASSTGTYEQYV.

The genes are TRBV5-6 and TRBJ2-1; a possible D gene is TRBD1 (5 bases). Deletions cut 4 bases from V and 0 bases from J, with 17 bases between. There are 17 residues in the CDR3. Germline V gives CDR1 SGHDT, CDR2 YYEEEE. CDR3 residues: CASSPVLQARSYNEQFF. For the CDR3, the DNA is TGTGCCAGCAGCCCAGTCTTACAGGCGCGCTCCTACAATGAGCAGTTCTTC.

The chain employs TRBV11-2 and TRBJ1-1; unclear D gene. Germline assignment: CDR1 SGHAT and CDR2 FQNNGV. V lost 1 base and J lost 7, with 10 bases in between. The CDR3 sequence is 13 residues long. CDR3 sequence reads: CASSLARVGEAFF. The CDR3 nucleotides are TGTGCCAGCAGCTTAGCGAGAGTGGGTGAAGCTTTCTTT.

The gene calls are TRBV5-1 and TRBJ2-3; 8 nucleotides align to TRBD1. Trimming took 1 base from V and 2 from J; bases not matched to a gene: 6. Germline-derived CDR1 and CDR2 are SGHRS and YFSETQ. This CDR3 has 16 residues. As DNA, the CDR3 is TGCGCCAGCAGCTTGATGTCGACAGGGGTCACAGATACGCAGTATTTT. Translation: CASSLMSTGVTDTQYF.

This sequence joins TRBV11-1 and TRBJ2-2; D unclear. The CDR3 has 15 amino acids. The germline V gene encodes CDR1 SGHAT and CDR2 FQDESV (reference sequence). V lost 3 bases and J lost 0, with 8 bases in between. The DNA for the CDR3 is TGTGCCAGCAGCTTGAGCAGGTCGAACACCGGGGAGCTGTTTTTT. Translation gives CASSLSRSNTGELFF.

The sample holds many counts of this clonotype. The chain has TRBV20-1 and TRBJ2-7, with a possible D match to TRBD2 (6 bases). V was trimmed by 3 bases and J by 3 bases, leaving 12 bases between them. Germline CDR1 and CDR2: DFQATT and SNEGSKA (reference sequence). CDR3 length: 13 amino acids. The CDR3 reads CSASSRGGYEQYF. DNA of the CDR3: TGCAGTGCTAGTAGCCGGGGAGGCTACGAGCAGTACTTC.

The chain combines TRBV30 with TRBJ1-1; D gene ambiguous. V dropped 0 bases and J dropped 0 bases, with 8 bases sitting between them. Germline CDR1 and CDR2: GTSNPN and SVGIG (reference sequence). This CDR3 contains 14 residues. DNA of the CDR3: TGTGCCTGGAGTGTAGGGCAGTTGAACACTGAAGCTTTCTTT. As protein: CAWSVGQLNTEAFF.

The chain links TRBV20-1 to TRBJ1-6; D may be TRBD1 (6 bases). Germline CDR1 and CDR2: DFQATT and SNEGSKA (reference sequence). The CDR3 loop spans 13 amino acids. The chain's CDR3 is CSPSGHPNSPLHF. The CDR3 DNA sequence: TGCAGCCCATCGGGACACCCGAATTCACCCCTCCACTTT.

At least ten counts were recorded for this clonotype. This rearrangement joins TRBV20-1 to TRBJ2-7, with D perhaps being TRBD1 or TRBD2 (5 bases each). CDR3 length equals 15 residues. Germline assignment: CDR1 DFQATT and CDR2 SNEGSKA (reference sequence). V lost 1 base and J 0 bases, leaving 13 bases between the germline ends. CDR3 DNA sequence: TGCAGTGCTAGAGGGATCGCAGGGAGCTCCTACGAGCAGTACTTC. Protein sequence: CSARGIAGSSYEQYF.

This clonotype was recorded at least ten times. This rearrangement joins TRBV5-1 to TRBJ2-1; 9 bases fit TRBD1. V shed 6 bases, J shed 5 bases, and the junction held 3 bases outside the gene matches. The V gene's germline CDR1 is SGHRS and CDR2 YFSETQ. The CDR3 is made up of 13 amino acids. The CDR3 spells CASTRTGDNEQFF. CDR3 nucleotide sequence: TGCGCCAGCACCAGGACAGGGGACAATGAGCAGTTCTTC.

This sequence joins TRBV13 and TRBJ2-5; 7 bases map to TRBD1. The V segment lost 5 bases and the J segment 1 base; nucleotides outside the gene matches: 10. Germline CDR1 PRHDT, CDR2 FYEKMQ (reference sequence). The CDR3 extends over 16 amino acids. The CDR3 nucleotides read TGTGCCAGCAGCATTAGATTCCGGGACAGCCAAGAGACCCAGTACTTC. Translation: CASSIRFRDSQETQYF.

The chain employs TRBV10-3 and TRBJ1-5; 10 bases align to TRBD1. Losses at the gene ends were 3 bases for V and 5 bases for J; bases not matched to a gene: 7. Germline CDR1 ENHRY, CDR2 SYGVKD. The CDR3 runs 16 residues. For the CDR3, the DNA is TGTGCCATCAGTGACCCAGACAGGGGGCGCGATCAGCCCCAGCATTTT. Protein product: CAISDPDRGRDQPQHF.

This clonotype was observed a few times. The V gene is TRBV7-9, the J gene TRBJ2-3; 9 nucleotides align to TRBD1. The CDR3 has 14 residues. CDR1 is SEHNR, CDR2 FQNEAQ, per germline (reference sequence). The junction had 8 bases not matched to a gene; V was cut back by 11 bases and J by 2 bases. The CDR3 sequence: CAVPGQGYTDTQYF. The CDR3 DNA follows: TGTGCCGTGCCAGGACAGGGGTACACAGATACGCAGTATTTT.

The chain couples TRBV7-2 to TRBJ1-3, with D hard to call. With 5 bases removed from V and 3 bases from J, the gap between germline ends came to 14 bases. CDR1 is SGHTA and CDR2 is FQGNSA in the germline V gene. This CDR3 is built from 15 residues. This chain's CDR3 is CASSPFSPLGNTIYF. The CDR3 nucleotides read TGTGCCAGCAGCCCTTTCAGTCCCCTTGGAAACACCATATATTTT.

There are many counts of this clonotype. The chain has TRBV7-2 and TRBJ2-1; 11 positions match TRBD2. From germline, CDR1 is SGHTA and CDR2 FQGNSA. The CDR3 is 15 residues long. Losses at the gene ends were 5 bases for V and 4 bases for J; bases not matched to a gene: 4. CDR3 loop: CASSKLAGAYNEQFF. The CDR3 bases are TGTGCCAGCAGCAAACTAGCGGGGGCTTACAATGAGCAGTTCTTC.

This rearrangement joins TRBV6-2 or TRBV6-3 to TRBJ2-1, with D possibly TRBD2 on 7 matching bases. V was pared by 0 bases and J by 2 bases, with 11 bases between. There are 16 residues in the CDR3. Germline V gene sequence: CDR1 MNHEY, CDR2 SVGEGT. CDR3 amino acids: CASSYSGGPAYNEQFF. The CDR3 DNA reads as TGTGCCAGCAGTTACTCCGGGGGGCCTGCCTACAATGAGCAGTTCTTC.

This clonotype showed up many times. The CDR3 region has the DNA TGTGCCAGCAGCCGCTCAACCGACAGGGCAGATCAGCCCCAGCATTTT. Its protein is CASSRSTDRADQPQHF. The chain combines TRBV5-6 with TRBJ1-5; 7 bases agree with TRBD1. Losses at the gene ends were 4 bases for V and 5 bases for J; bases not matched to a gene: 12. This CDR3 region has 16 residues. Per the germline V gene, CDR1 is SGHDT and CDR2 is YYEEEE. Variable domain in full (rest from reference TRBV5-6 and TRBJ1-5): DAGVTQSPTHLIKTRGQQVTLRCSPKSGHDTVSWYQQALGQGPQFIFQYYEEEERQRGNFPDRFSGHQFPNYSSELNVNALLLGDSALYLCASSRSTDRADQPQHFGDGTRLSIL.

This clonotype has a handful of counts. A much larger clonotype is one base distant, so this may be a read error. The chain carries TRBV18 and TRBJ1-2, with TRBD1 as a possible D gene (5 bases). Germline V gene sequence: CDR1 KGHSH, CDR2 LQKENI. Trimming took off 2 bases at V and 3 bases at J, with 7 bases between the two ends. This CDR3 has 13 amino acids. The CDR3 spells CASSPETDYGYTF. The CDR3 DNA reads TGTGCCAGCTCACCAGAGACAGACTATGGCTACACCTTC.

In its sample, this clonotype was seen many times. The gene calls are TRBV5-1 and TRBJ1-6; weak D call: TRBD1 (5 bases). V was cut by 0 bases and J by 7 bases, with 11 bases left in between. This CDR3 is built from 15 residues. The germline V gene has CDR1 SGHRS and CDR2 YFSETQ. The CDR3 loop is CASSLVGGANSPLHF. The CDR3 DNA reads TGCGCCAGCAGCTTGGTTGGGGGAGCGAATTCACCCCTCCACTTT.